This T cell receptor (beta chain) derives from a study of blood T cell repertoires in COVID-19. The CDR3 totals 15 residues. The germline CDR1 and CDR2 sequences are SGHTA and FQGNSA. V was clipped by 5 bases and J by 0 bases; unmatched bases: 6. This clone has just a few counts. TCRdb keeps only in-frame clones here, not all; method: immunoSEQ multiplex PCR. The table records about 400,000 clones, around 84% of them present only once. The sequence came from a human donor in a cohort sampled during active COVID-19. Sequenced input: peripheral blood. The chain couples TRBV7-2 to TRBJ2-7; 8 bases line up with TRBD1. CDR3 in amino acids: CASSPQGGVSYEQYF. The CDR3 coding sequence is TGTGCCAGCAGCCCACAGGGGGGAGTCTCCTACGAGCAGTACTTC.